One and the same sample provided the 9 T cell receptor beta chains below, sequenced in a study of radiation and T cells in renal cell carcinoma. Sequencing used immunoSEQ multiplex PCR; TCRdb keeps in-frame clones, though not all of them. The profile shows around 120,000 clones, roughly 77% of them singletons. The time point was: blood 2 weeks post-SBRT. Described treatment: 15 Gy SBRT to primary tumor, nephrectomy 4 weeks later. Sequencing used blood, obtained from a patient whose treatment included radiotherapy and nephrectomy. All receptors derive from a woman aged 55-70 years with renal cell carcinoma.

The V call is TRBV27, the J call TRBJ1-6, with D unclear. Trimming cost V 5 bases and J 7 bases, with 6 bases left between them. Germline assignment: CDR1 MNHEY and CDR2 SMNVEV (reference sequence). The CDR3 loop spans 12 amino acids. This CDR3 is CASSPLNSPLHF. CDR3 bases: TGTGCCAGCAGTCCCCTAAATTCACCCCTCCACTTT.

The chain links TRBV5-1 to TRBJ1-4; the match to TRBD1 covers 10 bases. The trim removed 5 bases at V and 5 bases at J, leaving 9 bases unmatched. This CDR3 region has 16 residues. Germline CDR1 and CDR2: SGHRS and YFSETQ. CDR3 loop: CASRENPGQGNEKLFF. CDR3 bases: TGCGCCAGCAGGGAGAATCCGGGACAGGGGAATGAAAAACTGTTTTTT.

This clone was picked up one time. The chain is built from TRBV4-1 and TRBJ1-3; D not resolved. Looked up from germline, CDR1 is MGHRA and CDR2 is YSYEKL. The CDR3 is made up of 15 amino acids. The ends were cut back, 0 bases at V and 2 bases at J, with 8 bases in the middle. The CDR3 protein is CASSQDPGPGNTIYF. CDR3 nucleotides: TGCGCCAGCAGCCAAGATCCGGGCCCTGGAAACACCATATATTTT.

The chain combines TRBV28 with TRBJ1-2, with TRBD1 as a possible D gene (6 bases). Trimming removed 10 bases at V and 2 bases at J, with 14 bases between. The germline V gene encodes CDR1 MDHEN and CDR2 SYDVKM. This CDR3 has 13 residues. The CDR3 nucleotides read TGTGCCAACGCGGACAGTTTGAACTATGGCTACACCTTC. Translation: CANADSLNYGYTF.

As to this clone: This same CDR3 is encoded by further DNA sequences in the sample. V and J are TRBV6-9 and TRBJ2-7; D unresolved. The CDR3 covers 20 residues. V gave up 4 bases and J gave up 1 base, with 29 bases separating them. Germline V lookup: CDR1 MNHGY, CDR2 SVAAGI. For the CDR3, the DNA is TGTGCCAGCAGTTGTCCTCTCCCGGCCTTTCTAGATCGTCGATCCTACGAGCAGTACTTC. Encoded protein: CASSCPLPAFLDRRSYEQYF.

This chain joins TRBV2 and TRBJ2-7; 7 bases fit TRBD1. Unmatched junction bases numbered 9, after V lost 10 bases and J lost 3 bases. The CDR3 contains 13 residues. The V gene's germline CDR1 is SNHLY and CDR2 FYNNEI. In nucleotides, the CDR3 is TGTGCCACCCAAGGGGGCAACCGCTACGAGCAGTACTTC. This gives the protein CATQGGNRYEQYF.

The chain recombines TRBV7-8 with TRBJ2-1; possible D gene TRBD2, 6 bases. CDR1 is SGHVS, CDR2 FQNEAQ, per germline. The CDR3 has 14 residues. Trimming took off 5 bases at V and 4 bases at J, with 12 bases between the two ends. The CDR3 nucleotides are TGTGCCAGCAGCAATCGGGAGTCATACAATGAGCAGTTCTTC. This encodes CASSNRESYNEQFF.

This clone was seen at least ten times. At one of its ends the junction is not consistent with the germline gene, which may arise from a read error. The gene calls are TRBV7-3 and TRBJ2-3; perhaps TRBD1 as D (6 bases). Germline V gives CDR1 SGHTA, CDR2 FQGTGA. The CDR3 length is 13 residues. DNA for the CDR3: TGTGCCAGCAGCTTAGGAAGTAGTGGGGGCATTATTTTT. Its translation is CASSLGSSGGIIF. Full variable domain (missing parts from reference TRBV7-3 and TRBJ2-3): GAGVSQTPSNKVTEKGKYVELRCDPISGHTALYWYRQSLGQGPEFLIYFQGTGAADDSGLPNDRFFAVRPEGSVSTLKIQRTERGDSAVYLCASSLGSSGGIIFGPGTRLTVL.

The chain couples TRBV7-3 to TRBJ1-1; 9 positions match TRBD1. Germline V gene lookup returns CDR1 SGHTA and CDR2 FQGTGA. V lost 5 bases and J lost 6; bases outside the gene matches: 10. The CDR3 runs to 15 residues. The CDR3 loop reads CASSLEGGQGSEAFF. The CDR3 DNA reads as TGTGCCAGCAGCCTCGAGGGGGGACAGGGATCTGAAGCTTTCTTT.